Listed here are 26 T cell receptor beta chains from one sample, sequenced in a study of cytotoxic CD8 clonotypes in ibrutinib-treated CLL. This table comes from immunoSEQ multiplex PCR, and its TCRdb copy is limited to in-frame clones, with some not included. The sample lists some 310,000 clones; around four fifths were seen once. The sequencing used PBMCs, collected before ibrutinib treatment. The receptors come from a human donor with chronic lymphocytic leukemia.

CDR3 amino acids: CASSPAGSSYEQYF. DNA for the CDR3: TGTGCCAGCAGTCCGGCGGGAAGCTCCTACGAGCAGTACTTC. The V call is TRBV6-6, the J call TRBJ2-7; possibly TRBD2 for D (6 bases). This CDR3 region has 14 residues. Looked up from germline, CDR1 is MNHNY and CDR2 is SVGAGI (reference sequence). Trimming cost V 5 bases and J 0 bases, with 11 bases left between them.

The V call is TRBV2, the J call TRBJ2-1; 11 bases match TRBD2. Germline values: CDR1 SNHLY, CDR2 FYNNEI. This CDR3 contains 14 residues. Trimming removed 6 bases from V and 6 bases from J; junction bases left unmatched: 4. In DNA form, the CDR3 reads TGTGCCAGCAGCTGGCTAGCGGGAGGCAATGAGCAGTTCTTC. Translated: CASSWLAGGNEQFF.

The V and J genes are TRBV30 and TRBJ2-1; TRBD2 matches at 15 bases. Germline lookup yields CDR1 GTSNPN and CDR2 SVGIG (reference sequence). J lost 7 bases, V lost 2 bases, and 12 bases had no gene match. The CDR3 has 18 amino acids. The chain's CDR3 is CAWSPTRTSGRASNEQFF. As DNA, the CDR3 is TGTGCCTGGAGTCCCACGAGGACTAGCGGGAGGGCGAGTAATGAGCAGTTCTTC.

The CDR3 loop reads CASSFSGGSDTQYF. CDR3 in DNA: TGTGCCAGCAGCTTTAGCGGGGGTAGTGATACGCAGTATTTT. The V call is TRBV11-3, the J call TRBJ2-3; 9 nucleotides align to TRBD2. With 3 bases clipped from V and 6 bases from J, the junction kept 4 bases outside the gene matches. This CDR3 spans 14 amino acids. Germline CDR1 is SGHNT and CDR2 is YENEEA.

This clone was observed a few times. The rearrangement links TRBV7-8 to TRBJ2-5; 10 positions match TRBD2. The V segment lost 1 base and the J segment 5 bases; nucleotides outside the gene matches: 4. Per the germline V gene, CDR1 is SGHVS and CDR2 is FQNEAQ. The CDR3 totals 15 residues. The CDR3 DNA reads as TGTGCCAGCAGCTTAGTTCCTAGCGGGAGTGAGACCCAGTACTTC. Protein: CASSLVPSGSETQYF.

This clone has only one observation. The V gene is TRBV25-1, the J gene TRBJ2-4; a weak D match, TRBD2 (6 bases). Germline CDR1 reads MGHDK; CDR2 reads SYGVNS. Between the trimmed V and J ends, which lost 3 bases and 16 bases, there was a span of 31 bases. The CDR3 consists of 17 residues. The CDR3 is CASSDEQDYRIPFSFYF. The CDR3 bases are TGTGCCAGCAGTGACGAACAGGACTACCGAATACCGTTCAGTTTCTACTTC.

The rearrangement uses TRBV4-3 and TRBJ2-3; TRBD2 matches at 9 bases. This CDR3 comprises 16 residues. From germline, CDR1 is LGHNA and CDR2 YSLEER. With 2 bases clipped from V and 3 bases from J, the junction kept 6 bases outside the gene matches. The chain's CDR3 is CASSQRRLAGTDTQYF. The CDR3 DNA follows: TGCGCCAGCAGCCAAAGACGCCTAGCGGGAACAGATACGCAGTATTTT.

The V call is TRBV2, the J call TRBJ2-1; 11 positions match TRBD2. Per the germline V gene, CDR1 is SNHLY and CDR2 is FYNNEI. The V and J ends lost 3 bases and 4 bases, in that order; junction bases with no gene match: 17. The CDR3 consists of 20 residues. In DNA form, the CDR3 reads TGTGCCAGCAGTGAGCCAACCGGGACTAGCGGAGACGATGCTTACAATGAGCAGTTCTTC. Amino acids: CASSEPTGTSGDDAYNEQFF.

The rearrangement joins TRBV6-1 to TRBJ1-2; D is uncertain. The CDR3 has 15 amino acids. V was trimmed by 1 base and J by 7 bases, leaving 16 bases between them. CDR1 is MNHNS and CDR2 is SASEGT in the germline V gene. The CDR3 DNA sequence: TGTGCCAGCAGTGAAGATTTGGGCAGGACCGGTGGCTACACCTTC. This codes for CASSEDLGRTGGYTF.

About this clone itself: Other DNA sequences in the sample encode the same CDR3. The rearrangement joins TRBV6-5 to TRBJ1-1, with 9 bases identical to TRBD1. The V and J ends lost 2 bases and 1 base, in that order; junction bases with no gene match: 2. The length of the CDR3 is 15 residues. Germline V CDR1 and CDR2: MNHEY, SVGAGI. In DNA form, the CDR3 reads TGTGCCAGCAGTTACGCGGGACAGGGGAACACTGAAGCTTTCTTT. Amino acids: CASSYAGQGNTEAFF.

The J gene is TRBJ1-5, the V gene TRBV7-9, with D hard to call. Germline assignment: CDR1 SEHNR and CDR2 FQNEAQ (reference sequence). This CDR3 is built from 13 residues. Trimming shortened V by 1 base and J by 6 bases, and 7 bases separated the two germline ends. The CDR3 here is CASSLGGSQPQHF. As DNA, the CDR3 is TGTGCCAGCAGCTTAGGTGGGAGTCAGCCCCAGCATTTT. Drawing the rest from reference TRBV7-9 and TRBJ1-5, the complete variable domain is DTGVSQNPRHKITKRGQNVTFRCDPISEHNRLYWYRQTLGQGPEFLTYFQNEAQLEKSRLLSDRFSAERPKGSFSTLEIQRTEQGDSAMYLCASSLGGSQPQHFGDGTRLSIL.

The V call is TRBV2, the J call TRBJ1-4; the match to TRBD1 covers 7 bases. Germline CDR1 SNHLY, CDR2 FYNNEI. The ends lost 7 bases at V and 7 bases at J; junction bases unmatched: 12. The CDR3 is made up of 15 amino acids. This CDR3 reads CASNREGRGSEKLFF. The CDR3, as DNA: TGTGCCAGCAACCGGGAGGGCAGGGGGAGTGAAAAACTGTTTTTT.

CDR3 bases: TGTGCCAGCAGTGAACGTTTAGGGACCAATAATAACTATGGCTACACCTTC. Translation gives CASSERLGTNNNYGYTF. V usage is TRBV6-1 and J usage is TRBJ1-2, with a possible D match to TRBD1 (5 bases). Germline V lookup: CDR1 MNHNS, CDR2 SASEGT. The CDR3 loop spans 17 amino acids. The V and J ends lost 2 bases and 1 base respectively, with 17 bases between them.

The V gene is TRBV7-9, the J gene TRBJ1-1; D not resolved. Germline assignment: CDR1 SEHNR and CDR2 FQNEAQ (reference sequence). There are 18 residues in the CDR3. Trimming shortened V by 5 bases and J by 2 bases, and 24 bases separated the two germline ends. The CDR3, as DNA: TGTGCCAGCAGCGACTTTGGTTGGGGAAAGGTTGAAAACACTGAAGCTTTCTTT. It is translated as CASSDFGWGKVENTEAFF.

The chain recombines TRBV7-2 with TRBJ1-2; D uncertain. Germline CDR1 reads SGHTA; CDR2 reads FQGNSA. Deletions cut 3 bases from V and 2 bases from J, with 10 bases between. The CDR3 sequence is 14 residues long. Here the CDR3 reads CASSFSTQNYGYTF. The CDR3 coding sequence is TGTGCCAGCAGCTTCTCTACGCAAAACTATGGCTACACCTTC.

The V gene is TRBV9, the J gene TRBJ1-2, with 8 nucleotides matching TRBD1. The V and J ends lost 3 bases and 0 bases, in that order; junction bases with no gene match: 1. Germline CDR1 and CDR2: SGDLS and YYNGEE. This CDR3 region has 14 residues. The CDR3 is CASSAQGANYGYTF. CDR3 coding DNA: TGTGCCAGCAGCGCACAGGGGGCTAACTATGGCTACACCTTC. Supplemented by reference TRBV9 and TRBJ1-2, the full variable domain reads DSGVTQTPKHLITATGQRVTLRCSPRSGDLSVYWYQQSLDQGLQFLIQYYNGEERAKGNILERFSAQQFPDLHSELNLSSLELGDSALYFCASSAQGANYGYTFGSGTRLTVV.

The chain recombines TRBV7-9 with TRBJ1-1; unclear D gene. The germline CDR1 and CDR2 sequences are SEHNR and FQNEAQ (reference sequence). Trimming took off 4 bases at V and 5 bases at J, with 11 bases between the two ends. This CDR3 is built from 13 residues. This chain's CDR3 is CASSSRLVTEAFF. In DNA, the CDR3 is TGTGCCAGCAGCTCACGACTGGTAACTGAAGCTTTCTTT.

The chain uses TRBV5-1 and TRBJ1-2; D is ambiguous. V shed 0 bases and J shed 4 bases, with 7 bases lying between them. CDR1 is SGHRS, CDR2 YFSETQ, per germline. The CDR3 spans 13 residues. CDR3 nucleotide sequence: TGCGCCAGCAGCTTGGAGGACCTCTATGGCTACACCTTC. It is translated as CASSLEDLYGYTF.

The V and J genes are TRBV7-9 and TRBJ1-2; tentatively, D is TRBD1 (6 bases). The germline V and J ends were trimmed by 6 bases and 4 bases, with 12 bases remaining between them. The length of the CDR3 is 13 residues. Germline CDR1 SEHNR, CDR2 FQNEAQ (reference sequence). Written as DNA, the CDR3 is TGTGCCAGCAGGCGGGGGGACACCTATGGCTACACCTTC. This sequence encodes CASRRGDTYGYTF.

This clone was found a few times. The chain joins TRBV20-1 to TRBJ1-2; D is perhaps TRBD1 (6 bases). The germline V gene has CDR1 DFQATT and CDR2 SNEGSKA (reference sequence). The CDR3 sequence is 11 residues long. V was cut by 5 bases and J by 8 bases, with 12 bases left in between. The CDR3 nucleotides read TGCAGTGCTGGGACATCTTTCGGCTACACCTTC. It yields the protein CSAGTSFGYTF.

The J gene is TRBJ2-1, the V gene TRBV7-2, with D perhaps TRBD1 or TRBD2 (5 bases each). The V gene's germline CDR1 is SGHTA and CDR2 FQGNSA. Trimming left V 5 bases short and J 5 bases short, with 22 bases between. The CDR3 consists of 17 residues. The CDR3 bases are TGTGCCAGCAGCCAGTTCCCCGCGTGGGACCTCAACAATGAGCAGTTCTTC. This sequence encodes CASSQFPAWDLNNEQFF.

The chain couples TRBV27 to TRBJ1-1; maybe TRBD1 (5 bases). This CDR3 has 18 residues. Deletions cut 3 bases from V and 0 bases from J, with 20 bases between. CDR1 MNHEY and CDR2 SMNVEV come from the germline V gene (reference sequence). CDR3: CASSFNQGSRSLNTEAFF. In nucleotides, the CDR3 is TGTGCCAGCAGTTTCAACCAGGGCTCAAGATCCTTGAACACTGAAGCTTTCTTT.

V and J are TRBV5-1 and TRBJ2-7; 11 nucleotides line up with TRBD1. V lost 4 bases, J lost 4 bases, and 4 bases stayed unmatched. The length of the CDR3 is 14 residues. Germline-derived CDR1 and CDR2 are SGHRS and YFSETQ. CDR3 amino acids: CASSHGQGAYEQYF. Here the CDR3 DNA reads TGCGCCAGCAGCCACGGACAGGGGGCTTACGAGCAGTACTTC.

This clone was recorded only once. This sequence joins TRBV19 and TRBJ2-7, with no clear D. Germline CDR1 and CDR2: LNHDA and SQIVND (reference sequence). The CDR3 covers 13 residues. V gave up 4 bases and J gave up 3 bases, with 10 bases separating them. CDR3 coding DNA: TGTGCCAGTAGTAACAGACAAGACTACGAGCAGTACTTC. Protein sequence: CASSNRQDYEQYF.

This clone appeared a single time. The chain joins TRBV29-1 to TRBJ2-1; D call uncertain. Germline V gives CDR1 SQVTM, CDR2 ANQGSEA. Between the trimmed V and J ends, which lost 2 bases and 0 bases, there was a span of 14 bases. The CDR3 extends over 16 amino acids. The CDR3 region has the DNA TGCAGCGTTGAAAACCCTGGAAGCCGCTCCTACAATGAGCAGTTCTTC. Translated, it gives CSVENPGSRSYNEQFF.

The CDR3, as DNA: TGTGCCAGCAGCTTGGACTTGGACTCCGGCGAGCAGTACTTC. It is translated as CASSLDLDSGEQYF. The chain uses TRBV5-8 and TRBJ2-7; D possibly corresponds to TRBD2 (5 bases). Germline lookup yields CDR1 SGHTS and CDR2 YDEGEE. Trimming left V 0 bases short and J 6 bases short, with 13 bases between. CDR3 size: 14 residues.